The 26 T cell receptor beta chains given below trace back to one sample, sequenced in a study of blood T cell repertoires in COVID-19. Assay: immunoSEQ multiplex PCR; the TCRdb copy retains only in-frame clones and omits some. The table records approximately 140,000 clones, 85% to 90% of them present only once. Sequenced: peripheral blood. The receptor set was obtained from a human donor in a cohort sampled during active COVID-19.

The chain has TRBV19 and TRBJ2-3; TRBD2 matches at 11 bases. The CDR3 has 17 residues. From germline, CDR1 is LNHDA and CDR2 SQIVND (reference sequence). V was clipped by 1 base and J by 0 bases; unmatched bases: 3. The CDR3 sequence: CASSIGLAGGSTDTQYF. Here the CDR3 DNA reads TGTGCCAGTAGTATAGGGCTAGCGGGAGGTAGCACAGATACGCAGTATTTT.

The chain recombines TRBV9 with TRBJ1-1; TRBD1 matches 7 bases. The CDR3 runs to 15 residues. The germline V gene has CDR1 SGDLS and CDR2 YYNGEE. V lost 2 bases, J lost 4 bases, and 8 bases stayed unmatched. DNA for the CDR3: TGTGCCAGCAGCGTGGCCCCGGGACAGACCACTGAAGCTTTCTTT. Translating gives CASSVAPGQTTEAFF.

V is TRBV19 and J is TRBJ2-7, with TRBD1 as a possible D gene (6 bases). Trimming stripped 8 bases from V and 4 bases from J, with 12 bases between. Germline values: CDR1 LNHDA, CDR2 SQIVND (reference sequence). The CDR3 contains 12 residues. The CDR3 is CASGRGAYEQYF. The CDR3 region has the DNA TGTGCCAGTGGCAGGGGCGCGTACGAGCAGTACTTC.

J is TRBJ2-5 and V is TRBV7-9; TRBD2 matches 7 bases. Trimming took 5 bases from V and 2 from J; bases not matched to a gene: 8. The CDR3 sequence is 15 residues long. Germline V lookup: CDR1 SEHNR, CDR2 FQNEAQ (reference sequence). The DNA for the CDR3 is TGTGCCAGCAGCACTTACCCGGGACTACAAGAGACCCAGTACTTC. Translation gives CASSTYPGLQETQYF.

This chain connects TRBV27 to TRBJ1-1; 7 nucleotides agree with TRBD1. This CDR3 has 14 residues. Germline-derived CDR1 and CDR2 are MNHEY and SMNVEV (reference sequence). The junction had 2 bases not matched to a gene; V was cut back by 4 bases and J by 0 bases. CDR3 sequence: CASSYRGVNTEAFF. The DNA for the CDR3 is TGTGCCAGCAGTTACAGGGGAGTGAACACTGAAGCTTTCTTT.

This rearrangement joins TRBV7-9 to TRBJ2-2, with 9 bases that match TRBD1. In germline, CDR1 is SEHNR, CDR2 FQNEAQ (reference sequence). V was pared by 4 bases and J by 7 bases, with 10 bases of the junction left unmatched. The CDR3 covers 16 residues. Written as DNA, the CDR3 is TGTGCCAGCAGCTCCTTTACAGGGGGCGCGGACGGGGAGCTGTTTTTT. As protein: CASSSFTGGADGELFF.

The chain links TRBV19 to TRBJ1-5; the match to TRBD1 covers 8 bases. CDR3 length: 17 amino acids. V gave up 6 bases and J gave up 2 bases; unmatched junction bases: 12. Germline V gene data show CDR1 as LNHDA and CDR2 as SQIVND (reference sequence). The CDR3 nucleotides are TGTGCCAGTAGCGATGGACAGGGAGTCGTGGGCAATCAGCCCCAGCATTTT. Its protein is CASSDGQGVVGNQPQHF.

The V and J genes are TRBV2 and TRBJ2-1; possibly TRBD1 for D (5 bases). Germline V lookup: CDR1 SNHLY, CDR2 FYNNEI. V was trimmed by 7 bases and J by 3 bases, leaving 10 bases between them. This CDR3 is 13 amino acids long. CDR3 loop: CASTGRDYNEQFF. Here the CDR3 DNA reads TGTGCCAGCACGGGCAGGGACTACAATGAGCAGTTCTTC.

The gene calls are TRBV29-1 and TRBJ2-1; the D gene is possibly TRBD1 (6 bases). V was trimmed by 4 bases and J by 5 bases, leaving 9 bases between them. The germline V gene encodes CDR1 SQVTM and CDR2 ANQGSEA. The CDR3 has 12 residues. Here the CDR3 DNA reads TGCAGCGTTGGGCCAGGGGACAATGAGCAGTTCTTC. This gives the protein CSVGPGDNEQFF.

CDR3 coding DNA: TGTGCCAGCAGCTTAGCGCAGGCAGTACCCGAGCAGTTCTTC. Protein sequence: CASSLAQAVPEQFF. The rearrangement links TRBV7-8 to TRBJ2-1; unclear D gene. Deletions cut 0 bases from V and 10 bases from J, with 13 bases between. Germline CDR1 SGHVS, CDR2 FQNEAQ. This CDR3 contains 14 residues. Combining the CDR3 with reference TRBV7-8 and TRBJ2-1 gives the whole variable domain GAGVSQSPRYKVAKRGQDVALRCDPISGHVSLFWYQQALGQGPEFLTYFQNEAQLDKSGLPSDRFFAERPEGSVSTLKIQRTQQEDSAVYLCASSLAQAVPEQFFGPGTRLTVL.

V and J are TRBV6-6 and TRBJ2-5; TRBD2 matches 7 bases. CDR1 is MNHNY and CDR2 is SVGAGI in the germline V gene (reference sequence). V shed 6 bases and J 4 bases; nucleotides not matched to a gene: 11. The CDR3 is 15 amino acids. The CDR3 nucleotides are TGTGCCAGCAGCACGACCCGGGGGGTAGGAGAGACCCAGTACTTC. Protein product: CASSTTRGVGETQYF.

The chain employs TRBV30 and TRBJ1-5; D gene uncertain. CDR1 is GTSNPN, CDR2 SVGIG, per germline (reference sequence). This CDR3 has 14 amino acids. V was cut by 2 bases and J by 7 bases, with 15 bases left in between. CDR3 DNA: TGTGCCTGGAGTAGCCCCCGTCCCTGGCAGCCCCAGCATTTT. Its translation: CAWSSPRPWQPQHF. The complete variable domain, with remaining parts taken from reference TRBV30 and TRBJ1-5, reads SQTIHQWPATLVQPVGSPLSLECTVEGTSNPNLYWYRQAAGRGLQLLFYSVGIGQISSEVPQNLSASRPQDRQFILSSKKLLLSDSGFYLCAWSSPRPWQPQHFGDGTRLSIL.

This clone showed up just a few times. V gene TRBV24-1 combines with J gene TRBJ2-2, with 10 bases lining up with TRBD1. Germline CDR1 is KGHDR and CDR2 is SFDVKD. The ends lost 1 base at V and 6 bases at J; junction bases unmatched: 7. The CDR3 runs to 17 residues. Here the CDR3 DNA reads TGTGCCACCAGTGATTTCGGGGACAGGGGATCGGCCGGGGAGCTGTTTTTT. This encodes CATSDFGDRGSAGELFF.

The V call is TRBV4-3, the J call TRBJ1-5; D might be TRBD1 (5 bases). The CDR3 totals 19 residues. CDR1 and CDR2 (germline): LGHNA, YSLEER. Trimming removed 2 bases at V and 2 bases at J, with 22 bases between. DNA for the CDR3: TGCGCCAGCAGCCAACCCCTCCCCACGGGGAGGGGTGGCAATCAGCCCCAGCATTTT. Amino acids: CASSQPLPTGRGGNQPQHF.

This rearrangement joins TRBV21-1 to TRBJ1-2. TRBV21-1 is shown as a pseudogene. There are 17 residues in the CDR3. CDR3 sequence: CASSNVTPMGVNYGYTF. CDR3 nucleotide sequence: TGTGCCAGCAGCAATGTGACACCTATGGGAGTGAACTATGGCTACACCTTC.

The table lists this clone with many counts. The rearrangement joins TRBV19 to TRBJ2-3, with TRBD1 matching over 11 bases. This CDR3 has 15 residues. After removal of 4 bases from V and 5 bases from J, the junction contained 5 bases not matched to a gene. Looked up from germline, CDR1 is LNHDA and CDR2 is SQIVND (reference sequence). DNA of the CDR3: TGTGCCAGTAGTACCGGGACAGGGGGAGTAGATACGCAGTATTTT. Protein: CASSTGTGGVDTQYF. The whole variable domain, remainder taken from reference TRBV19 and TRBJ2-3, is DGGITQSPKYLFRKEGQNVTLSCEQNLNHDAMYWYRQDPGQGLRLIYYSQIVNDFQKGDIAEGYSVSREKKESFPLTVTSAQKNPTAFYLCASSTGTGGVDTQYFGPGTRLTVL.

The genes are TRBV4-2 and TRBJ2-4; 11 nucleotides line up with TRBD2. The CDR3 extends over 20 amino acids. CDR1 is LGHNA, CDR2 YNFKEQ, per germline. Trimming removed 2 bases from V and 1 base from J; junction bases left unmatched: 13. The CDR3 reads CASSQTVAGGQFLAKNIQYF. CDR3 DNA sequence: TGTGCCAGCAGCCAAACAGTAGCGGGGGGGCAGTTTCTTGCCAAAAACATTCAGTACTTC.

This clone is a singleton in its sample. This rearrangement joins TRBV11-2 to TRBJ2-5; a weak D match, TRBD2 (6 bases). This CDR3 spans 15 amino acids. V was shortened by 3 bases and J by 1 base, with 12 bases between the two germline ends. The germline gives CDR1 SGHAT, CDR2 FQNNGV. The CDR3 reads CASSFRVGGQETQYF. CDR3 sequence (DNA): TGTGCCAGCAGCTTTCGGGTGGGGGGCCAAGAGACCCAGTACTTC.

The chain links TRBV4-2 to TRBJ1-1; D is unclear. V was cut by 3 bases and J by 1 base, with 6 bases left in between. CDR1 LGHNA and CDR2 YNFKEQ come from the germline V gene. The length of the CDR3 is 13 residues. The DNA for the CDR3 is TGTGCCAGCAGCCAGTTGGCGAACACTGAAGCTTTCTTT. As protein: CASSQLANTEAFF.

This clone was seen once. V usage is TRBV6-5 and J usage is TRBJ2-7; D unresolved. This CDR3 contains 14 residues. Deletions cut 0 bases from V and 6 bases from J, with 12 bases between. Germline V gene sequence: CDR1 MNHEY, CDR2 SVGAGI. CDR3 DNA: TGTGCCAGCAGTTACTCGAACAAACCACCCGAGCAGTACTTC. This codes for CASSYSNKPPEQYF.

The chain couples TRBV23-1 to TRBJ1-4; D is perhaps TRBD1 (5 bases). TRBV23-1 is designated an ORF whose function remains uncertain. Trimming stripped 0 bases from V and 5 bases from J, with 16 bases between. The CDR3 runs to 17 residues. The CDR3 coding sequence is TGCGCCAGCAGTCAATCTATTTTTGGGGCTGGGAATGAAAAACTGTTTTTT. Protein sequence: CASSQSIFGAGNEKLFF.

The chain has TRBV30 and TRBJ2-1; possibly TRBD2 for D (7 bases). The germline CDR1 and CDR2 sequences are GTSNPN and SVGIG (reference sequence). The V gene lost 1 base and the J gene lost 12 bases, with 10 bases spanning the gap. This CDR3 spans 11 amino acids. Here the CDR3 reads CAWSGGGGQFF. DNA of the CDR3: TGTGCCTGGAGTGGGGGAGGGGGGCAGTTCTTC.

The V call is TRBV4-3, the J call TRBJ2-7, with D hard to call. V gave up 0 bases and J gave up 0 bases, with 9 bases separating them. This CDR3 region has 15 residues. The V gene's germline CDR1 is LGHNA and CDR2 YSLEER. The CDR3 DNA sequence: TGCGCCAGCAGCCAAGATCGACACGTCTCCTACGAGCAGTACTTC. It is translated as CASSQDRHVSYEQYF.

This clone is a singleton in its sample. The J gene is TRBJ2-3, the V gene TRBV10-3; D is uncertain. Germline lookup yields CDR1 ENHRY and CDR2 SYGVKD. V was pared by 4 bases and J by 4 bases, with 3 bases between. The CDR3 runs to 11 residues. CDR3 in amino acids: CAISAADTQYF. CDR3 nucleotide sequence: TGTGCCATCAGTGCGGCAGATACGCAGTATTTT.

The chain joins TRBV6-5 to TRBJ1-2; a possible D gene is TRBD1 (6 bases). The germline gives CDR1 MNHEY, CDR2 SVGAGI. The CDR3 length is 14 residues. The V gene lost 7 bases and the J gene lost 10 bases, with 22 bases spanning the gap. The CDR3 DNA sequence: TGTGCCAGCACTTGGGACACTACCCGCTCCTCCTACACCTTC. It codes for CASTWDTTRSSYTF.

This clone was recorded only once. The chain joins TRBV28 to TRBJ1-1; no clear D gene. This CDR3 region has 15 residues. V lost 2 bases and J 1 base, leaving 11 bases between the germline ends. Germline V gene sequence: CDR1 MDHEN, CDR2 SYDVKM. The CDR3 region has the DNA TGTGCCAGCAGTTTAGTGAGGGTTGCGAACACTGAAGCTTTCTTT. It yields the protein CASSLVRVANTEAFF.